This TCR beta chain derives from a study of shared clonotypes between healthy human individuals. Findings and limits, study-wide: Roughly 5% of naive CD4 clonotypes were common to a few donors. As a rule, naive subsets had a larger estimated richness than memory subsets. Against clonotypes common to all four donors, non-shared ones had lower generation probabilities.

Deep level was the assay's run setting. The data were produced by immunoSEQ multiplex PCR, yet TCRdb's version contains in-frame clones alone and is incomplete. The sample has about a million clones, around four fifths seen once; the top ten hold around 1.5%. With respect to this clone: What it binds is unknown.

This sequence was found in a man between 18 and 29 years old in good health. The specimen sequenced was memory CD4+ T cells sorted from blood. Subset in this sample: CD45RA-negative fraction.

The CDR3 DNA is TGCGCCAGCCCTTTGGGATCAGTGCATGCTAAAGAGACCCAGTACTTC. Its translation: CASPLGSVHAKETQYF. The gene calls are TRBV10-2 and TRBJ2-5; D is uncertain. Germline V gene sequence: CDR1 WSHSY, CDR2 SAAADI. This CDR3 comprises 16 residues. V lost 8 bases and J 3 bases, leaving 22 bases between the germline ends.